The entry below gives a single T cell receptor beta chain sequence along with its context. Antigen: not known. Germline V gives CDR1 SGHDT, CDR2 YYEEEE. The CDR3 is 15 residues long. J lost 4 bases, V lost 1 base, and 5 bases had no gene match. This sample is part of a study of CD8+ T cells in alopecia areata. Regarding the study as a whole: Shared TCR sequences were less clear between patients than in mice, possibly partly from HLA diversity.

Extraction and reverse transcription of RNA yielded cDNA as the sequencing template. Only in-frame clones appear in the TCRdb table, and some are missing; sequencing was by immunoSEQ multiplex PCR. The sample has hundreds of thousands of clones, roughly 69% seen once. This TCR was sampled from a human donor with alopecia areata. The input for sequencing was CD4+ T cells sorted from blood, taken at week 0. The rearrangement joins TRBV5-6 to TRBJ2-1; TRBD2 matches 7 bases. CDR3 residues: CASSLILAEYNEQFF. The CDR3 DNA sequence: TGTGCCAGCAGCTTGATCCTAGCGGAGTACAATGAGCAGTTCTTC.